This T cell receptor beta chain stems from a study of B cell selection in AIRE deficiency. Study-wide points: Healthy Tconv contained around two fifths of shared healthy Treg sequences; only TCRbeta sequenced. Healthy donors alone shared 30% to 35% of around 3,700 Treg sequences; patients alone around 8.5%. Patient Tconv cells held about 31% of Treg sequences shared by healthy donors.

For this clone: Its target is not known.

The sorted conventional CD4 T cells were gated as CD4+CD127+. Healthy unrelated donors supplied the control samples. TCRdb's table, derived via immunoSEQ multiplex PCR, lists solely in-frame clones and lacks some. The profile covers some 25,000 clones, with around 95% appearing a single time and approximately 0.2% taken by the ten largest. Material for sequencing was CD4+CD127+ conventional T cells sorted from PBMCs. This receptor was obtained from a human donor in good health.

The CDR3 nucleotides read TGTGCCAGCAGCTTGATGCTAGGGGGGGATAATGAAAAACTGTTTTTT. Translated, it gives CASSLMLGGDNEKLFF. This chain uses TRBV5-5 with TRBJ1-4; TRBD1 is a possible D gene (6 bases). CDR1 is SGHKS and CDR2 is YYEKEE in the germline V gene (reference sequence). Trimming took off 1 base at V and 4 bases at J, with 14 bases between the two ends. The CDR3 is 16 amino acids.